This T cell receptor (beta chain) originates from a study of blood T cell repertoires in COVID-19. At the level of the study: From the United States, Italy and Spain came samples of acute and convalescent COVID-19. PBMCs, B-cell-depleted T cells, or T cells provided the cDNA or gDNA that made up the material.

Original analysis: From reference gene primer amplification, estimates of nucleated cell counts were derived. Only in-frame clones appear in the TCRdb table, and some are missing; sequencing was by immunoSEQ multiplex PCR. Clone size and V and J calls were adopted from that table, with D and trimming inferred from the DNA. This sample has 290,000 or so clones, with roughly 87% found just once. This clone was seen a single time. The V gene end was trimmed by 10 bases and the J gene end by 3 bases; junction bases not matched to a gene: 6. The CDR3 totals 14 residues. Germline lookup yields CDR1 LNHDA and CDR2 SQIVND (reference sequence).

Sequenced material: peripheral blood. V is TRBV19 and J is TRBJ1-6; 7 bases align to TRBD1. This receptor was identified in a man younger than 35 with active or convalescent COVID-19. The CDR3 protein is CATTQGDYNSPLHF. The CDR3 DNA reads TGTGCCACCACCCAGGGGGACTATAATTCACCCCTCCACTTT.